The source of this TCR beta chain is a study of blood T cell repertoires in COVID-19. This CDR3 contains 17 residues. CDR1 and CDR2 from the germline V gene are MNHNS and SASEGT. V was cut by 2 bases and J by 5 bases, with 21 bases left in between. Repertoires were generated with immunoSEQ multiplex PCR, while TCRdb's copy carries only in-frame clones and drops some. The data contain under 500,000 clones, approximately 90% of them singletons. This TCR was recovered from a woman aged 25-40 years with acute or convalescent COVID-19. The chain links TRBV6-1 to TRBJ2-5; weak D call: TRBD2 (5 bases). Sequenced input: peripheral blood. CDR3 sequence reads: CASSESSVAGGYETQYF. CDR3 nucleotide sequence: TGTGCCAGCAGTGAAAGTAGTGTCGCAGGAGGTTATGAGACCCAGTACTTC.